The next 2 T cell receptor beta chains were all read from a single sample in a study of blood T cell repertoires in COVID-19. The data were produced by immunoSEQ multiplex PCR, yet TCRdb's version contains in-frame clones alone and is incomplete. The sample records 97,000 or so clones, roughly 82% being singletons. Sequencing input: peripheral blood. These TCRs come from a man older than 75 with acute or convalescent COVID-19.

This sequence joins TRBV28 and TRBJ1-5; 10 bases are a match to TRBD1. This CDR3 is built from 15 residues. Germline CDR1 and CDR2: MDHEN and SYDVKM. J lost 4 bases, V lost 6 bases, and 6 bases had no gene match. This CDR3 is CASSYMGQGNQPQHF. The CDR3 coding sequence is TGTGCCAGCAGCTACATGGGACAGGGGAATCAGCCCCAGCATTTT.

The rearrangement uses TRBV3-1 (or the pseudogene TRBV3-2) and TRBJ1-1, with D perhaps TRBD1 (6 bases). With 0 bases removed from V and 7 bases from J, the gap between germline ends came to 15 bases. Germline assignment: CDR1 LGHDT and CDR2 YNNKEL (reference sequence). This CDR3 is built from 15 residues. The CDR3 sequence: CASSQDWSGGLEAFF. Here the CDR3 DNA reads TGTGCCAGCAGCCAAGATTGGTCGGGGGGCCTTGAAGCTTTCTTT.